This record concerns one T cell receptor beta chain sequence. Enrolled through a virtual design, the participants were between about 18 and 100 years of age and came from 24 US areas. Original handling: The authors estimated nucleated cell counts from reference gene primer amplification. The table came from immunoSEQ multiplex PCR; TCRdb's copy has only in-frame clones and leaves some out. V, J and clone size were drawn from that table, and D and trimming were deduced from the DNA. Here the sample spans hundreds of thousands of clones, roughly 87% being singletons. The data were taken from a study of blood T cell repertoires in COVID-19. Background on the study: Sites in the United States, Italy and Spain provided acute and convalescent COVID-19 samples. PBMCs, B-cell-depleted T cells, or T cells were the source of the cDNA or gDNA that made up the material.

Sample: PBMCs or T cells enriched from blood (not recorded which). The receptor was isolated from a young woman with acute COVID-19.

CDR3 sequence (DNA): TGTGCCAGTAAGCCACAGGGTCGAGGAAGCACTGAAGCTTTCTTT. Encoded protein: CASKPQGRGSTEAFF. The chain recombines TRBV19 with TRBJ1-1; D might be TRBD1 (6 bases). The CDR3 sequence is 15 residues long. V was clipped by 7 bases and J by 4 bases, with 19 bases between them. Germline values: CDR1 LNHDA, CDR2 SQIVND (reference sequence).